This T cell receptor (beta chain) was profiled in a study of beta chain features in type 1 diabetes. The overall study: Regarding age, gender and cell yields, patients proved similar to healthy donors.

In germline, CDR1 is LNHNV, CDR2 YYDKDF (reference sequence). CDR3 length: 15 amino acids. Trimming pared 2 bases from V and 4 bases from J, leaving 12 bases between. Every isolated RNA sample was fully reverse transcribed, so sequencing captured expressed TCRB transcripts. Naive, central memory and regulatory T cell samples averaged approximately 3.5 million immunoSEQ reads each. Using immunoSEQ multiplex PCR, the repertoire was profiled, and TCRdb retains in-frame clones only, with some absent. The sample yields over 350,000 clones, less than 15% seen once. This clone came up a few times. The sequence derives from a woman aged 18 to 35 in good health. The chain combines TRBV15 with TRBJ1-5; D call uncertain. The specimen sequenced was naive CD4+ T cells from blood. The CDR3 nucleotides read TGTGCCACCAGCAGATACCTAACAGAGAATCAGCCCCAGCATTTT. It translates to CATSRYLTENQPQHF.